This T cell receptor (beta chain) was captured in a study of human T cells and chemical hapten exposure (dated by TCRdb to about 2021). With respect to the entire study: For sensitization, 2% DPC in acetone was applied to a roughly 2 cm by roughly 2 cm area of upper inner arm skin. Patients additionally received weekly therapeutic DPC doses to the scalp throughout the approximately 25-week study period. Patch testing was done on the upper back using Finn chambers containing 0.01% DPC, and results were scored after 6 days according to International Contact Dermatitis Research Group standards. The mostly female patient cohort included alopecia areata with under or over 50% scalp involvement, alopecia totalis and alopecia universalis. Libraries were combined into a pool for sequencing, and differences in TCR yield between samples came mainly from small differences in library volumes within the pool. This study followed changes in the peripheral blood TCR repertoire in vivo during primary and secondary sensitization of alopecia patients to the hapten diphenylcyclopropenone (DPC). Blood samples were taken from patients before sensitization (week 0) and at 2, 6 and about 24 weeks after DPC sensitization. For TCR sequencing, blood came from 25 to 30 alopecia patients at anywhere from one to four time points (pre-sensitization, 2, 6 and 24 weeks). Summary of the overall study and its limitations: Compared with pre-sensitization or healthy control sets, expanded TCRs formed significantly more large CDR3 similarity clusters, which is consistent with antigen-driven responses. Repeated subsampling changed both the strength of the expansion versus patch-test correlation and the threshold at which the correlation became significant. Alopecia, a presumed autoimmune disease, was present in all patients, so the immune response of the patients might differ from that of healthy individuals. A positive correlation was found between the number of PT1 expanded TCRs and patch test score, with significance reached at thresholds 8, 16 and 32 but not 4. The number of TCRs above 1 in 1000 frequency did not change with DPC sensitization; there was no evidence of global repertoire structure alterations.

The receptor library was made with RACE. The run used a NextSeq 500. During library preparation, unique molecular identifiers were attached to individual cDNA molecules so that TCRs could be counted in a quantitative, reproducible way. For every blood RNA sample, sequencing covered both the TCR alpha and TCR beta chains. In the source study's methods: Samples had a median of 95,638 TCRs, with a range from about 23,224 to 750,000. V, J and CDR3 annotation of the TCR reads was carried out using the Decombinator software suite. For the PS versus PT1 abundance plots, all samples were subsampled to the same number of TCRs (28,000). Expanded TCRs were defined as absent before sensitization and observed at least eight times at the 2-week time point. Through fastp at Q25 and MiXCR, TCRdb rebuilt clones from the public reads, retaining in-frame beta chains. When rows share a CDR3 protein, they turn into one entry using the most common DNA and genes. The V and J calls shown here were made by TCRdb, not taken from the authors' results. The table for this sample lists some 360,000 distinct CDR3 sequences; 4% to 6% of them were counted only once. The top ten clones comprise 2.5% to 3% of the sample.

In this sample, this clonotype turned up many times. Its antigen remains unidentified. The sample holds no much larger clone one base away, and base qualities are not on file. The sample's time point label, in plain terms: pre-sensitization, week 0. This specimen's treatment or condition label, per the study, means: therapeutic diphenylcyclopropenone sensitization with weekly scalp DPC. At every patch-test visit, the blood draw took place before the patch test was put on. Eligible patients were aged 18 to 70, diagnosed with alopecia, deemed suitable for DPC therapy, and excluded if pregnant. Total RNA was extracted from unfractionated whole blood that had been collected in Tempus Blood RNA tubes. Trimming leaves V shorter by 6 bases and J shorter by 6 bases, with the junction holding 3 bases beyond the gene matches. Including cysteine and phenylalanine, the CDR3 has 12 amino acids. The DNA shown is the 36-base CDR3, in frame from base 1. Via the germline V gene (reference sequence), CDR1 is DFQATT and CDR2 SNEGSKA.

The chain is made from TRBV20-1 and TRBJ2-2; 8 middle bases align to TRBD1. The sequence was collected from a woman aged 45 to 65 with alopecia areata. Some clones in this sample may be carry-over from other donors' samples. This specimen was whole blood, taken in connection with sensitization to the hapten diphenylcyclopropenone (DPC). This receptor carries the CDR3 CSAVQGAGELFF. The nucleotide sequence is given as TGCAGTGCAGTACAGGGGGCCGGGGAGCTGTTTTTT.